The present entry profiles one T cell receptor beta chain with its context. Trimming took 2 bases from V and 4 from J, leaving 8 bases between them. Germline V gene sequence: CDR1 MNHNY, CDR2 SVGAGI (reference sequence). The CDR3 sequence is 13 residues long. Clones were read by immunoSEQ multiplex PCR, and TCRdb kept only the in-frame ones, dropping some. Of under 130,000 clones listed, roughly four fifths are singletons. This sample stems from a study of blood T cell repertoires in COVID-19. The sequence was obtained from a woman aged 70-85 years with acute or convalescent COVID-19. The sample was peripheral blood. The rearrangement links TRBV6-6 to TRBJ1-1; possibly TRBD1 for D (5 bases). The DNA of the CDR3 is TGTGCCAGCAGTTACCCAGGGTCCACTGAAGCTTTCTTT. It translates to CASSYPGSTEAFF.